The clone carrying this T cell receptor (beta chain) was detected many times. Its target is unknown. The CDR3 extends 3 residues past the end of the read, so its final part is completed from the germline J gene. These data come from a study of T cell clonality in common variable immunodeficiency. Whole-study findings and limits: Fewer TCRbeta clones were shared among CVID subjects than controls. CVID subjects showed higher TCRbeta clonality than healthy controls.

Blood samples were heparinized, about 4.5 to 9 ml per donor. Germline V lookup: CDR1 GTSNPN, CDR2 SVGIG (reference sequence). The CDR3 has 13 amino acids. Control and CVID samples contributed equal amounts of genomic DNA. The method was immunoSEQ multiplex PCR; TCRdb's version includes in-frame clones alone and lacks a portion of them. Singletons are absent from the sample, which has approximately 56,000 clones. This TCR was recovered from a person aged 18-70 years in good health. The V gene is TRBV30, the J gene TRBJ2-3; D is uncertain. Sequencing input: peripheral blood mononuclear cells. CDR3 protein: CAWSGVAVETQYF. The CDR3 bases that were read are TGTGCCTGGAGTGGGGTAGCTGTGGAAACG.